This T cell receptor (beta chain) was captured in a study of cytomegalovirus exposure and HLA in healthy donors. As concerns this clone: The antigen remains undetermined.

The primer mix had 60 Vbeta and 13 Jbeta primers. Measured with immunoSEQ multiplex PCR; TCRdb has only the in-frame clones, and not every one. The sample contains 55,000 to 70,000 clones, 65% to 90% of which appear only once. CDR3 length equals 16 residues. Trimming stripped 1 base from V and 3 bases from J, with 13 bases between. CDR1 and CDR2 from the germline V gene are MDHEN and SYDVKM. Study-wide results and limits: HLA allele associations emerged for about 16,000 TCR beta sequences in a later analysis, at 0.05 false discovery rate.

The material sequenced was PBMCs. The clonotype was recovered from a human donor in good health. This chain joins TRBV28 and TRBJ2-1; D perhaps matches TRBD1 (5 bases). The CDR3 coding sequence is TGTGCCAGCAGTTTATCCCAGGGATCCCACTACAATGAGCAGTTCTTC. Its protein product is CASSLSQGSHYNEQFF.